These 18 T cell receptor beta chains came from one sample sequenced in a study of cytomegalovirus exposure and HLA in healthy donors. The PCR ran on 60 Vbeta and 13 Jbeta primers. The table came from immunoSEQ multiplex PCR; TCRdb's copy has only in-frame clones and leaves some out. The data hold about 200,000 clones, with 65% to 85% observed a single time. Source material: PBMCs. The receptor set was obtained from a boy aged 2 to 10 in good health and CMV-seronegative.

The rearrangement links TRBV11-3 to TRBJ2-2; D possibly corresponds to TRBD2 (6 bases). V lost 5 bases to trimming and J lost 4 bases, with 8 bases between them. Germline V gene data show CDR1 as SGHNT and CDR2 as YENEEA. The CDR3 totals 13 residues. The CDR3 DNA is TGTGCCAGCAGCAGGAGGGGCACCGGGGAGCTGTTTTTT. This sequence encodes CASSRRGTGELFF. Full variable domain (missing parts from reference TRBV11-3 and TRBJ2-2): EAGVVQSPRYKIIEKKQPVAFWCNPISGHNTLYWYLQNLGQGPELLIRYENEEAVDDSQLPKDRFSAERLKGVDSTLKIQPAELGDSAVYLCASSRRGTGELFFGEGSRLTVL.

This clone was picked up a small number of times. The rearrangement uses TRBV7-9 and TRBJ2-7, with 10 bases matching TRBD1. This CDR3 spans 15 amino acids. Trimming removed 5 bases from V and 7 bases from J; junction bases left unmatched: 11. Germline V lookup: CDR1 SEHNR, CDR2 FQNEAQ (reference sequence). CDR3 amino acids: CASSHSRDRGEEQYF. The CDR3 DNA reads TGTGCCAGCAGCCACTCCCGGGACAGGGGCGAGGAGCAGTACTTC.

The V and J genes are TRBV29-1 and TRBJ2-1; 8 bases are a match to TRBD2. Germline CDR1 and CDR2: SQVTM and ANQGSEA. With V trimmed by 1 base and J by 5 bases, 10 bases remained unmatched. The CDR3 length is 16 residues. The CDR3 DNA reads as TGCAGCGTTGAAGGGATAGCGGGGCTGCAACACAATGAGCAGTTCTTC. This encodes CSVEGIAGLQHNEQFF.

This rearrangement joins TRBV15 to TRBJ2-5; 9 bases fit TRBD2. Germline V gene data show CDR1 as LNHNV and CDR2 as YYDKDF (reference sequence). The CDR3 is 17 amino acids. With 1 base clipped from V and 5 bases from J, the junction kept 11 bases outside the gene matches. This CDR3 is CATSRGRSAGGRETQYF. Written as DNA, the CDR3 is TGTGCCACCAGCAGAGGCCGCTCGGCGGGGGGGCGCGAGACCCAGTACTTC.

The chain joins TRBV19 to TRBJ2-7; 7 bases fit TRBD2. The CDR3 is 15 residues long. Germline trimming cut 4 bases from V and 2 bases from J; bases unmatched to any gene: 8. From germline, CDR1 is LNHDA and CDR2 SQIVND (reference sequence). The CDR3 region is CASSTSGGTPYEQYF. The CDR3, as DNA: TGTGCCAGTAGTACCTCCGGGGGGACTCCCTACGAGCAGTACTTC.

The V and J genes are TRBV27 and TRBJ2-7, with TRBD1 as a possible D gene (6 bases). The germline V and J ends were trimmed by 6 bases and 3 bases, with 15 bases remaining between them. This CDR3 comprises 14 residues. In germline, CDR1 is MNHEY, CDR2 SMNVEV (reference sequence). The CDR3: CASSAGTSFYEQYF. In DNA, the CDR3 is TGTGCCAGCAGCGCCGGGACATCCTTCTACGAGCAGTACTTC.

This chain uses TRBV30 with TRBJ1-2; 8 nucleotides match TRBD1. The CDR3 runs to 14 residues. Germline V lookup: CDR1 GTSNPN, CDR2 SVGIG (reference sequence). The V segment lost 3 bases and the J segment 4 bases; nucleotides outside the gene matches: 7. CDR3 loop: CAWSPGTGLYGYTF. DNA of the CDR3: TGTGCCTGGAGCCCCGGGACAGGTCTCTATGGCTACACCTTC.

Note on this clone: At one end the junction does not follow the germline gene, possibly because of a read error. This chain links TRBV12-5 with TRBJ1-2; 7 nucleotides line up with TRBD1. The CDR3 consists of 18 residues. CDR1 and CDR2 (germline): LGHNT, FRNRAP. The CDR3 nucleotides are TGTGCTAGTGGTTTGGTACGGGACAGCAAAGCGGCTAACTATGGCTACGCCTTC. The encoded protein is CASGLVRDSKAANYGYAF.

This rearrangement joins TRBV9 to TRBJ2-7; 11 nucleotides line up with TRBD2. Trimming at V came to 0 bases and at J to 3 bases, leaving 8 bases not matched to a gene. The CDR3 contains 17 residues. From germline, CDR1 is SGDLS and CDR2 YYNGEE. Here the CDR3 DNA reads TGTGCCAGCAGCGTAGGTAGCGGGGGGGCTGATGGCTACGAGCAGTACTTC. This codes for CASSVGSGGADGYEQYF.

The chain combines TRBV11-2 with TRBJ1-1, with D possibly being TRBD1 (6 bases). Germline CDR1 is SGHAT and CDR2 is FQNNGV. With 5 bases removed from V and 0 bases from J, the gap between germline ends came to 25 bases. The CDR3 runs to 19 residues. CDR3: CASSPLGVRGPFMNTEAFF. The CDR3 nucleotides read TGTGCCAGCAGCCCCCTTGGGGTCAGGGGCCCATTCATGAACACTGAAGCTTTCTTT.

On this clone: Its ends do not fully match the called genes, so a read error is possible. The chain couples TRBV7-9 to TRBJ2-5; 8 positions match TRBD1. The CDR3 covers 15 residues. CDR1 and CDR2 from the germline V gene are SEHNR and FQNEAQ (reference sequence). The CDR3 nucleotides are TGTTCCAGCAGCCTGGGGGACAGGTCGGGTGAGACCCAGTACTTC. Amino acid sequence: CSSSLGDRSGETQYF.

The CDR3 spells CASSVTGVPKETQYF. CDR3 DNA: TGTGCCAGTAGCGTAACAGGGGTACCTAAAGAGACCCAGTACTTC. The chain links TRBV19 to TRBJ2-5; 7 nucleotides match TRBD1. The germline CDR1 and CDR2 sequences are LNHDA and SQIVND (reference sequence). The CDR3 spans 15 residues. Losses at the gene ends were 6 bases for V and 3 bases for J; bases not matched to a gene: 10.

For this clone: The junction departs from germline at one end; a sequencing error may be responsible. V and J are TRBV7-7 and TRBJ2-1; 9 bases line up with TRBD1. CDR3 length: 15 amino acids. Germline V CDR1 and CDR2: SSHAT, FNYEAQ (reference sequence). CDR3 DNA sequence: TGTGCTAGCAGCTCAGGGACAGGGTCCTACAATGAGCAGTTCTTC. Translated, it gives CASSSGTGSYNEQFF.

The genes are TRBV6-1 and TRBJ1-2; maybe TRBD1 (5 bases). The CDR3 loop spans 14 amino acids. V lost 0 bases, J lost 4 bases, and 9 bases lay in between. Germline assignment: CDR1 MNHNS and CDR2 SASEGT. This CDR3 is CASSEAGEGYGYTF. The CDR3 DNA follows: TGTGCCAGCAGTGAAGCGGGGGAGGGCTATGGCTACACCTTC.

V usage is TRBV18 and J usage is TRBJ2-3, with a tentative D call TRBD1 (5 bases). V was shortened by 2 bases and J by 0 bases, with 9 bases between the two germline ends. The CDR3 is 15 residues long. The germline gives CDR1 KGHSH, CDR2 LQKENI. CDR3 region: CASSPKPGSTDTQYF. The CDR3, as DNA: TGTGCCAGCTCACCAAAGCCAGGGAGCACAGATACGCAGTATTTT.

CDR3: CASRWADLGASYEQYF. CDR3 DNA: TGTGCCAGCAGGTGGGCAGATCTAGGGGCCTCCTACGAGCAGTACTTC. The chain employs TRBV21-1 and TRBJ2-7; the D call in the table, TRBD1, was not verified against the DNA. TRBV21-1 is a pseudogene. This CDR3 contains 16 residues.

The chain recombines TRBV29-1 with TRBJ1-1; D is possibly TRBD1 (6 bases). Looked up from germline, CDR1 is SQVTM and CDR2 is ANQGSEA. CDR3 length: 14 residues. Trimming took off 6 bases at V and 0 bases at J, with 14 bases between the two ends. The CDR3 sequence: CSVGGQLLNTEAFF. CDR3 DNA sequence: TGCAGCGTGGGCGGACAGCTTCTGAACACTGAAGCTTTCTTT.

This clone appeared a single time. This CDR3 reads CASRGLEGGNQPQHF. In DNA, the CDR3 is TGTGCCAGTAGGGGCCTTGAAGGGGGCAATCAGCCCCAGCATTTT. The gene calls are TRBV19 and TRBJ1-5; the D gene is possibly TRBD1 (5 bases). Trimming took off 6 bases at V and 2 bases at J, with 14 bases between the two ends. This CDR3 spans 15 amino acids. Germline V gene sequence: CDR1 LNHDA, CDR2 SQIVND (reference sequence).